These 32 T cell receptor beta chains came from one sample sequenced in a study of T cells after yellow fever vaccination. A single record per CDR3 protein comes from TCRdb applying MiXCR to the 5' RACE reads. In the table there are roughly 120,000 distinct CDR3 sequences, around 7.7% of which are singletons. The input for sequencing was CD4+ T cells sorted from PBMCs, taken 9 to 11 days after the first yellow fever vaccination. These receptors were taken from a man younger than 35 who received the YFV17D yellow fever vaccine.

This clonotype came up many times. V usage is TRBV5-4 and J usage is TRBJ2-1; D may be TRBD1 or TRBD2 (6 bases each). The CDR3 has 16 amino acids. V lost 9 bases and J lost 4, with 23 bases in between. The germline V gene has CDR1 SGHNT and CDR2 YYREEE (reference sequence). Here the CDR3 reads CATRALGGLGYNEQFF. CDR3 in DNA: TGTGCCACTAGAGCGTTGGGGGGCCTGGGGTACAATGAGCAGTTCTTC. Based on the CDR3 plus reference TRBV5-4 and TRBJ2-1, the full variable domain is ETGVTQSPTHLIKTRGQQVTLRCSSQSGHNTVSWYQQALGQGPQFIFQYYREEENGRGNFPPRFSGLQFPNYSSELNVNALELDDSALYLCATRALGGLGYNEQFFGPGTRLTVL.

The V call is TRBV5-1, the J call TRBJ2-5, with D possibly being TRBD1 (5 bases). V was shortened by 7 bases and J by 4 bases, with 14 bases between the two germline ends. The CDR3 length is 13 residues. The germline gives CDR1 SGHRS, CDR2 YFSETQ. The CDR3 spells CASDNGAGETQYF. The DNA for the CDR3 is TGCGCCAGCGACAATGGGGCAGGAGAGACCCAGTACTTC.

This clonotype was seen ten or more times. This chain uses TRBV7-2 with TRBJ1-1, with D perhaps matching TRBD1 (5 bases). The V and J ends lost 7 bases and 5 bases respectively, with 14 bases between them. Per the germline V gene, CDR1 is SGHTA and CDR2 is FQGNSA. This CDR3 contains 13 residues. The CDR3 DNA reads as TGTGCCAGCATTTGGGGCGGAGGGACTGAAGCTTTCTTT. This encodes CASIWGGGTEAFF.

V is TRBV11-2 and J is TRBJ1-2; TRBD1 aligns across 7 bases. The CDR3 totals 13 residues. The germline V gene has CDR1 SGHAT and CDR2 FQNNGV. V shed 3 bases, J shed 8 bases, and the junction held 6 bases outside the gene matches. The CDR3 spells CASSFRQGIGYTF. CDR3 DNA: TGTGCCAGCAGCTTCCGACAGGGTATAGGCTACACCTTC.

The table lists this clonotype with a few counts. The V gene is TRBV5-1, the J gene TRBJ1-5; the D is unclear. V shed 0 bases and J shed 7 bases, with 17 bases lying between them. The CDR3 extends over 16 amino acids. Germline V gene sequence: CDR1 SGHRS, CDR2 YFSETQ. The CDR3, as DNA: TGCGCCAGCAGCTTGGACGTCCTGGGGTCGGGGCAGCCCCAGCATTTT. Residues: CASSLDVLGSGQPQHF.

This clonotype was detected many times. This chain connects TRBV15 to TRBJ2-1; tentatively, D is TRBD1 (5 bases). V was trimmed by 2 bases and J by 5 bases, leaving 10 bases between them. CDR1 is LNHNV and CDR2 is YYDKDF in the germline V gene (reference sequence). The CDR3 length is 14 residues. The CDR3 region is CATSRNRNDNEQFF. CDR3 DNA: TGTGCCACCAGCAGAAACAGGAACGACAATGAGCAGTTCTTC.

The chain carries TRBV6-1 and TRBJ1-2; the D is unclear. Germline-derived CDR1 and CDR2 are MNHNS and SASEGT. There are 15 residues in the CDR3. V shed 6 bases and J shed 4 bases, with 18 bases lying between them. The chain's CDR3 is CASSQDGSGLYGYTF. CDR3 DNA sequence: TGTGCCAGCAGCCAAGATGGGAGCGGACTCTATGGCTACACCTTC.

The table lists this clonotype with many counts. J is TRBJ2-3 and V is TRBV7-2, with 7 positions matching TRBD2. Germline CDR1 and CDR2: SGHTA and FQGNSA. The J segment lost 1 base and the V segment lost 5 bases, leaving 9 bases of the junction unmatched. The length of the CDR3 is 16 residues. In nucleotides, the CDR3 is TGTGCCAGCAGCCCCTCTGGACGGGAGGGCACAGATACGCAGTATTTT. This sequence encodes CASSPSGREGTDTQYF.

V and J are TRBV7-9 and TRBJ1-4, with D unclear. The CDR3 has 12 amino acids. The germline V gene encodes CDR1 SEHNR and CDR2 FQNEAQ (reference sequence). CDR3 DNA sequence: TGTGCATGGCACACTGGGAATGAAAAACTGTTTTTT. Protein sequence: CAWHTGNEKLFF.

This clonotype was found many times. The chain has TRBV24-1 and TRBJ2-1; 8 bases map to TRBD1. Germline CDR1 KGHDR, CDR2 SFDVKD. The ends lost 4 bases at V and 2 bases at J; junction bases unmatched: 6. The CDR3 spans 16 residues. This CDR3 reads CATSDQDRGAYNEQFF. CDR3 in DNA: TGTGCCACCAGTGACCAAGACAGGGGAGCCTACAATGAGCAGTTCTTC.

This clonotype was picked up a small number of times. The chain employs TRBV30 and TRBJ1-2, with TRBD1 identical over 7 bases. Germline CDR1 reads GTSNPN; CDR2 reads SVGIG (reference sequence). V lost 4 bases, J lost 1 base, and 6 bases stayed unmatched. The CDR3 extends over 14 amino acids. This chain's CDR3 is CAWMGQGDNYGYTF. In DNA form, the CDR3 reads TGTGCCTGGATGGGGCAGGGGGATAACTATGGCTACACCTTC.

This clonotype was counted ten times or more. V is TRBV4-3 and J is TRBJ1-5, with D unclear. Germline CDR1 LGHNA, CDR2 YSLEER. This CDR3 is built from 14 residues. V was trimmed by 0 bases and J by 10 bases, leaving 13 bases between them. This CDR3 is CASSQDRTREPQHF. The DNA for the CDR3 is TGCGCCAGCAGCCAAGACCGGACCAGAGAACCCCAGCATTTT.

This chain joins TRBV29-1 and TRBJ2-4, with 10 nucleotides matching TRBD1. The CDR3 consists of 17 residues. The J segment lost 1 base and the V segment lost 6 bases, leaving 12 bases of the junction unmatched. Germline assignment: CDR1 SQVTM and CDR2 ANQGSEA. The CDR3 sequence: CSVKTGGMVWAKNIQYF. In nucleotides, the CDR3 is TGCAGCGTCAAGACAGGGGGCATGGTTTGGGCCAAAAACATTCAGTACTTC.

In this sample, this clonotype turned up many times. The chain employs TRBV12-3 or TRBV12-4 and TRBJ2-3; D is possibly TRBD1 or TRBD2 (5 bases each). This CDR3 spans 14 amino acids. V lost 6 bases and J lost 8, with 18 bases in between. The CDR3 protein is CASSVDSPSGTQYF. DNA for the CDR3: TGTGCCAGCAGCGTTGACAGCCCAAGCGGTACGCAGTATTTT.

V usage is TRBV12-3 or TRBV12-4 and J usage is TRBJ2-5; 8 bases fit TRBD1. The CDR3 runs to 12 residues. The junction had 9 bases not matched to a gene; V was cut back by 5 bases and J by 13 bases. The CDR3 protein is CASSPSRDRSYF. Here the CDR3 DNA reads TGTGCCAGCAGTCCCAGCCGGGACAGGTCGTACTTC.

This clonotype came up many times. V and J are TRBV10-3 and TRBJ2-7; TRBD2 matches at 8 bases. CDR1 ENHRY and CDR2 SYGVKD come from the germline V gene. V gave up 10 bases and J gave up 5 bases; unmatched junction bases: 10. CDR3 length: 13 amino acids. The CDR3 DNA sequence: TGTGCCAGCAACCTGACTAGCGATGACGAGCAGTACTTC. This gives the protein CASNLTSDDEQYF.

This clonotype was counted ten times or more. The chain recombines TRBV6-5 with TRBJ2-7; 8 positions agree with TRBD1. Germline V lookup: CDR1 MNHEY, CDR2 SVGAGI. The V and J ends lost 6 bases and 0 bases, in that order; junction bases with no gene match: 7. CDR3 length: 15 amino acids. The CDR3: CASSPTGVTSYEQYF. The CDR3 region has the DNA TGTGCCAGCAGCCCGACAGGGGTGACCTCCTACGAGCAGTACTTC.

The sample holds many counts of this clonotype. This chain uses TRBV5-1 with TRBJ2-7, with D possibly matching TRBD2 (6 bases). This CDR3 region has 13 residues. V lost 0 bases, J lost 7 bases, and 11 bases lay in between. The germline gives CDR1 SGHRS, CDR2 YFSETQ. The CDR3 loop reads CASSLDTGLEQYF. The CDR3 nucleotides are TGCGCCAGCAGCTTGGACACAGGACTAGAGCAGTACTTC.

This clonotype was observed at least ten times. The J gene is TRBJ1-5, the V gene TRBV12-3 or TRBV12-4, with D unresolved. V dropped 6 bases and J dropped 6 bases, with 24 bases sitting between them. The CDR3 is 17 residues long. CDR3 residues: CASRSKGREGEGQPQHF. The CDR3 DNA is TGTGCCAGCAGATCGAAGGGAAGGGAGGGTGAGGGTCAGCCCCAGCATTTT.

This clonotype was seen at least ten times. The chain employs TRBV7-2 and TRBJ2-5, with 8 bases lining up with TRBD2. CDR3 size: 12 residues. With V trimmed by 2 bases and J by 13 bases, 6 bases remained unmatched. Germline CDR1 is SGHTA and CDR2 is FQGNSA. CDR3 amino acids: CASSLSGGGRYF. The CDR3 DNA follows: TGTGCCAGCAGCTTAAGCGGGGGCGGTCGGTACTTC.

The sample holds many counts of this clonotype. The chain couples TRBV20-1 to TRBJ2-2; D could derive from TRBD1 or TRBD2 (6 bases each). The CDR3 consists of 15 residues. Germline CDR1 and CDR2: DFQATT and SNEGSKA (reference sequence). The V end was cut by 5 bases, the J end by 7 bases, with 20 bases between. CDR3 sequence (DNA): TGCAGTGCTCCCTCCTTTGGGGGGCGGAACGGGGAGCTGTTTTTT. The encoded protein is CSAPSFGGRNGELFF.

This clonotype was observed many times. The junction and the germline gene differ at one end; a read error may be behind it. This rearrangement joins TRBV7-9 to TRBJ1-4, with D tentatively TRBD1 (5 bases). CDR1 and CDR2 (germline): SEHNR, FQNEAQ (reference sequence). This CDR3 comprises 13 residues. The chain's CDR3 is CASSPQGSSRGYF. DNA for the CDR3: TGTGCCAGCAGCCCCCAAGGGTCCTCTCGGGGGTATTTT.

The chain links TRBV5-5 to TRBJ1-2; 8 bases fit TRBD1. There are 13 residues in the CDR3. V shed 4 bases, J shed 4 bases, and the junction held 3 bases outside the gene matches. Germline CDR1 and CDR2: SGHKS and YYEKEE (reference sequence). DNA for the CDR3: TGTGCCAGCAGCCGACAGGGGTCCTATGGCTACACCTTC. Its translation: CASSRQGSYGYTF.

At least ten counts were recorded for this clonotype. The chain is built from TRBV9 and TRBJ1-3; TRBD1 is a possible D gene (5 bases). Germline V gives CDR1 SGDLS, CDR2 YYNGEE. V was trimmed by 0 bases and J by 7 bases, leaving 14 bases between them. The CDR3 has 15 amino acids. For the CDR3, the DNA is TGTGCCAGCAGCGTAGAGGTCAGGGCGGGGAACACCATATATTTT. This encodes CASSVEVRAGNTIYF.

The chain links TRBV5-1 to TRBJ1-1; tentative D call: TRBD1 (5 bases). Germline lookup yields CDR1 SGHRS and CDR2 YFSETQ. Trimming took 4 bases from V and 6 from J, leaving 16 bases between them. The CDR3 runs 14 residues. CDR3 DNA sequence: TGCGCCAGCAGCGTACAGGAGTTCAACGCTGAAGCTTTCTTT. As protein: CASSVQEFNAEAFF.

With respect to this clonotype: A much larger clone lies one base from this, so it may be a read error. The chain links TRBV7-2 to TRBJ1-2, with TRBD1 identical over 9 bases. The germline gives CDR1 SGHTA, CDR2 FQGNSA. V lost 3 bases and J lost 8; bases outside the gene matches: 7. This CDR3 has 14 residues. The CDR3 coding sequence is TGTGCCAGCAGCTTTAACAGGGGGCGCAGAGGCTACACCTTC. Its protein is CASSFNRGRRGYTF.

This clonotype was seen ten or more times. The rearrangement links TRBV29-1 to TRBJ1-5; D is undetermined. V was clipped by 0 bases and J by 7 bases, with 7 bases between them. The germline CDR1 and CDR2 sequences are SQVTM and ANQGSEA. This CDR3 contains 12 residues. The CDR3 sequence: CSVEDHGQPQHF. For the CDR3, the DNA is TGCAGCGTTGAAGATCACGGGCAGCCCCAGCATTTT.

This clonotype was observed at least ten times. The genes are TRBV7-2 and TRBJ1-6, with 7 nucleotides matching TRBD1. The CDR3 spans 14 residues. Germline trimming cut 8 bases from V and 7 bases from J; bases unmatched to any gene: 8. In germline, CDR1 is SGHTA, CDR2 FQGNSA. The CDR3 DNA is TGTGCCAGCCGCCCGGGACAGATAAATTCACCCCTCCACTTT. It is translated as CASRPGQINSPLHF.

This clonotype was counted only a few times. The J gene is TRBJ2-1, the V gene TRBV6-5; 13 nucleotides match TRBD2. Germline-derived CDR1 and CDR2 are MNHEY and SVGAGI. The CDR3 has 16 residues. V dropped 2 bases and J dropped 9; count of bases not matched to a gene: 7. CDR3 nucleotide sequence: TGTGCCAGCAGTTACGCCACTAGCGGGGGGGCTGGTGAGCAGTTCTTC. As protein: CASSYATSGGAGEQFF.

This clonotype was counted at least ten times. V gene TRBV4-3 combines with J gene TRBJ2-3; 8 positions match TRBD2. The length of the CDR3 is 14 residues. The J segment lost 6 bases and the V segment lost 4 bases, leaving 6 bases of the junction unmatched. In germline, CDR1 is LGHNA, CDR2 YSLEER. The CDR3 loop reads CASSRRGGSDTQYF. DNA of the CDR3: TGCGCCAGCAGCCGGCGCGGGGGGTCGGATACGCAGTATTTT.

This clonotype was counted at least ten times. V and J are TRBV28 and TRBJ1-5, with D hard to call. The CDR3 extends over 12 amino acids. Trimming removed 8 bases at V and 1 base at J, with 6 bases between. Germline V lookup: CDR1 MDHEN, CDR2 SYDVKM. The CDR3 loop reads CASEVSNQPQHF. CDR3 in DNA: TGTGCCAGCGAGGTGAGCAATCAGCCCCAGCATTTT.

The chain joins TRBV5-6 to TRBJ2-1; no definite D call. This CDR3 spans 13 amino acids. CDR1 is SGHDT and CDR2 is YYEEEE in the germline V gene. V lost 1 base to trimming and J lost 3 bases, with 5 bases between them. The CDR3: CASSLQVYNEQFF. The CDR3 DNA follows: TGTGCCAGCAGCTTGCAGGTCTACAATGAGCAGTTCTTC. The full variable domain, its missing parts supplied by reference TRBV5-6 and TRBJ2-1, is DAGVTQSPTHLIKTRGQQVTLRCSPKSGHDTVSWYQQALGQGPQFIFQYYEEEERQRGNFPDRFSGHQFPNYSSELNVNALLLGDSALYLCASSLQVYNEQFFGPGTRLTVL.